These 6 T cell receptor beta chains originate from one sample sequenced in a study of CD8 T cells in ankylosing spondylitis. General study findings and limits: One TCR beta motif, made up of roughly 8 highly homologous variants, appeared characteristic of ankylosing spondylitis blood.

MiXCR, run by TCRdb on the 5' RACE reads, gives a single entry per CDR3 protein. Of about 800,000 distinct CDR3 sequences listed, 12% are singletons. The antigens for these receptors are not known. Input material: blood, either unsorted or a sorted T cell fraction (not recorded which). These receptors originate from a male donor with ankylosing spondylitis.

This clonotype came up a few times. The chain uses TRBV18 and TRBJ2-7; TRBD1 agrees at 7 bases. The CDR3 has 13 residues. The V gene's germline CDR1 is KGHSH and CDR2 LQKENI. J gave up 6 bases and V 0 bases, and 2 bases lay outside the gene matches. This CDR3 reads CASSPPDRAEQYF. In nucleotides, the CDR3 is TGTGCCAGCTCACCACCCGACAGGGCCGAGCAGTACTTC.

The V call is TRBV20-1, the J call TRBJ2-3, with a weak D call TRBD1 (7 bases). With 2 bases removed from V and 0 bases from J, the gap between germline ends came to 18 bases. The CDR3 consists of 17 residues. CDR1 DFQATT and CDR2 SNEGSKA come from the germline V gene (reference sequence). The CDR3 sequence is CSARPGGGGYSTDTQYF. DNA of the CDR3: TGCAGTGCTAGACCTGGAGGGGGCGGGTACAGCACAGATACGCAGTATTTT.

The table lists this clonotype with a few counts. The chain is built from TRBV30 and TRBJ2-1; D not certain. Trimming stripped 3 bases from V and 9 bases from J, with 12 bases between. The CDR3 sequence is 12 residues long. Germline-derived CDR1 and CDR2 are GTSNPN and SVGIG (reference sequence). The CDR3 sequence: CAWRASFTEQFF. The DNA of the CDR3 is TGTGCCTGGAGGGCCTCTTTCACTGAGCAGTTCTTC.

This clonotype has a handful of counts. The rearrangement joins TRBV5-4 to TRBJ1-1; weak D call: TRBD1 (6 bases). CDR1 SGHNT and CDR2 YYREEE come from the germline V gene (reference sequence). CDR3 size: 15 residues. The ends were cut back, 1 base at V and 6 bases at J, with 16 bases in the middle. CDR3 protein: CASSLSLRDKPEAFF. Written as DNA, the CDR3 is TGTGCCAGCAGCTTGTCTCTCCGGGACAAACCTGAAGCTTTCTTT.

This clonotype was observed a handful of times. This chain joins TRBV5-5 and TRBJ1-2, with a weak D call TRBD1 (6 bases). The CDR3 loop spans 13 amino acids. Germline assignment: CDR1 SGHKS and CDR2 YYEKEE (reference sequence). V lost 4 bases and J 8 bases, leaving 15 bases between the germline ends. The CDR3 loop reads CASSPETGRGYTF. CDR3 coding DNA: TGTGCCAGCAGCCCAGAGACAGGCCGCGGCTACACCTTC.

The chain recombines TRBV24-1 with TRBJ2-1, with D possibly called TRBD1 or TRBD2 (5 bases each). Germline V gene sequence: CDR1 KGHDR, CDR2 SFDVKD. Between the trimmed V and J ends, which lost 2 bases and 7 bases, there was a span of 11 bases. The CDR3 totals 14 residues. The CDR3 is CATSDYRDENEQFF. In nucleotides, the CDR3 is TGTGCCACCAGTGATTACCGGGACGAAAATGAGCAGTTCTTC.